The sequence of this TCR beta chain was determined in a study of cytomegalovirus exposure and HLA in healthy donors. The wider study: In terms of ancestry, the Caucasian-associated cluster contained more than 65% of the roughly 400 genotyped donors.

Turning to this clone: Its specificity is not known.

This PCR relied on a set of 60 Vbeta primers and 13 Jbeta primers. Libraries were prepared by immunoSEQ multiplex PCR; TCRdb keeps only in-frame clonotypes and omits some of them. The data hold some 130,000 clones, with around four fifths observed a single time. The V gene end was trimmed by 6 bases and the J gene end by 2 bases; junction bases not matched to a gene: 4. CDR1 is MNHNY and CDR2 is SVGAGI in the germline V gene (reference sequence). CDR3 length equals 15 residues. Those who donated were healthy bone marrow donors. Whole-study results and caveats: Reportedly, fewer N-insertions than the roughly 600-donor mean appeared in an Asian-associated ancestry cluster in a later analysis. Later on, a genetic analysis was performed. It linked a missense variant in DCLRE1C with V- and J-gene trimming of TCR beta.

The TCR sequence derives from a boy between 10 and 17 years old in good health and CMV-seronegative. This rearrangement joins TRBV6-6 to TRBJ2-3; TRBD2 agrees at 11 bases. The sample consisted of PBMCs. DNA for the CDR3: TGTGCCAGCAGAGATAGCGGGAGGGCCACAGATACGCAGTATTTT. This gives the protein CASRDSGRATDTQYF.